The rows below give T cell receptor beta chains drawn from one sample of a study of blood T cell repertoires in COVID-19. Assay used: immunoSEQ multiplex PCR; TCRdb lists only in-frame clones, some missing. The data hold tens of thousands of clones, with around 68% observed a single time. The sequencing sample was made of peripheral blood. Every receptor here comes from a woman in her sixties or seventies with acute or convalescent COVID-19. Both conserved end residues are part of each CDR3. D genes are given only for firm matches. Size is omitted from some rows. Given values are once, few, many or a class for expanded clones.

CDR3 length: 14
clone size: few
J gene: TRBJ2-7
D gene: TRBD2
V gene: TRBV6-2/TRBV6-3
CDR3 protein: CASSYASGSYEQYF
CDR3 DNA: TGTGCCAGCAGTTACGCTAGCGGGAGCTACGAGCAGTACTTC

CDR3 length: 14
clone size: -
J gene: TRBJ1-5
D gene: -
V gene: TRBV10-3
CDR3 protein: CAISWEGSNQPQHF
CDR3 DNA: TGTGCCATCAGTTGGGAGGGAAGCAATCAGCCCCAGCATTTT

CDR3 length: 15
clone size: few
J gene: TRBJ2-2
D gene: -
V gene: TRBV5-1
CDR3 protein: CASSLDAANTGELFF
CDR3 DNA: TGCGCCAGCAGCTTGGACGCAGCGAACACCGGGGAGCTGTTTTTT

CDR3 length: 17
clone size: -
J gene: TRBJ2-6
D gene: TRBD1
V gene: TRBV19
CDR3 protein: CATDRGETSSGANVLTF
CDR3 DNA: TGTGCCACAGACAGGGGTGAAACAAGCTCTGGGGCCAACGTCCTGACTTTC

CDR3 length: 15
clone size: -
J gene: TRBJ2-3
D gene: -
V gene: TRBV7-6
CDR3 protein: CASSLRGGATDTQYF
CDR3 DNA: TGTGCCAGCAGCCTCCGGGGCGGGGCGACAGATACGCAGTATTTT

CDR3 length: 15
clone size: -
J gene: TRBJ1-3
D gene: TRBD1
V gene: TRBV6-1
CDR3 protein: CASSERTGTGNTIYF
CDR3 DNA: TGTGCCAGCAGTGAACGGACAGGTACTGGAAACACCATATATTTT

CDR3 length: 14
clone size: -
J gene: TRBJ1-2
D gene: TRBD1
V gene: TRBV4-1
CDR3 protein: CASSRGQGSYGYTF
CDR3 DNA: TGCGCCAGCAGCCGAGGACAGGGGAGCTATGGCTACACCTTC

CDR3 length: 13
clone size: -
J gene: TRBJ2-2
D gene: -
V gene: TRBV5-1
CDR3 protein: CASSSDEGGELFF
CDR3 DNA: TGCGCCAGCAGCTCCGACGAGGGCGGGGAGCTGTTTTTT

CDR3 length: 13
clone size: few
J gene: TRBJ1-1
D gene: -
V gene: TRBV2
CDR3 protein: CASSALANTEAFF
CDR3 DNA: TGTGCCAGCAGCGCCCTAGCGAACACTGAAGCTTTCTTT

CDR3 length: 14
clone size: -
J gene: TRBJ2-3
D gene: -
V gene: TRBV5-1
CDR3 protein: CASSLGTVTDTQYF
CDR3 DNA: TGCGCCAGCAGCTTGGGGACAGTCACAGATACGCAGTATTTT

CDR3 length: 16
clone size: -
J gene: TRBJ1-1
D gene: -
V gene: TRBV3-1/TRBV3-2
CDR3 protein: CASSQESTGGRTEAFF
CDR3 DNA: TGTGCCAGCAGCCAGGAGTCGACGGGAGGGAGGACTGAAGCTTTCTTT

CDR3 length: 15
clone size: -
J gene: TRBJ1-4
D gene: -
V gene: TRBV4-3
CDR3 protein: CASSQDWTANEKLFF
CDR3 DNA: TGCGCCAGCAGCCAAGATTGGACAGCTAATGAAAAACTGTTTTTT

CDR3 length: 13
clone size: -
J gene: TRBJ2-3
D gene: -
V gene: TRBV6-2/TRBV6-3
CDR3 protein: CASSYYRTYTQYF
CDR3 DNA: TGTGCCAGCAGTTACTATAGGACTTATACGCAGTATTTT

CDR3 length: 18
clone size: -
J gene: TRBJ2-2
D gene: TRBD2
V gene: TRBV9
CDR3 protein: CASSVARTSGLNTGELFF
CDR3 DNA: TGTGCCAGCAGCGTAGCTAGGACTAGCGGCCTTAACACCGGGGAGCTGTTTTTT

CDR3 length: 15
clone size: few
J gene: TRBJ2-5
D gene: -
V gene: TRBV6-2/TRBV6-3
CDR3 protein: CASSYLTGEGETQYF
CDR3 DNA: TGTGCCAGCAGTTACTTGACAGGCGAGGGAGAGACCCAGTACTTC

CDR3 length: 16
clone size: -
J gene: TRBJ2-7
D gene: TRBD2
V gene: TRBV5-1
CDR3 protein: CASSSQGAGDWGEQYF
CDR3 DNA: TGCGCCAGCAGCTCCCAAGGAGCGGGAGATTGGGGCGAGCAGTACTTC

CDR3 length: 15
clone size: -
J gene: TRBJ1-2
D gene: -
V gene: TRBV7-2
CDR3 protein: CASSTPSAGNYGYTF
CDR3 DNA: TGTGCCAGCAGCACCCCTTCGGCAGGGAACTATGGCTACACCTTC

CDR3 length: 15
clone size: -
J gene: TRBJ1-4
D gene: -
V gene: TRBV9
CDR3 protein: CASSAREGGGEKLFF
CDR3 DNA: TGTGCCAGCAGCGCCCGGGAGGGAGGGGGTGAAAAACTGTTTTTT

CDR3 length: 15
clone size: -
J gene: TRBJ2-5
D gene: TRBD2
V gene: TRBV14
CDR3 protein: CASSHPGERGETQYF
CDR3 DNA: TGTGCCAGCAGCCACCCCGGGGAGCGGGGAGAGACCCAGTACTTC

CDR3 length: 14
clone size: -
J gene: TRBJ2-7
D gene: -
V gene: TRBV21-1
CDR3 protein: CASSTTDKSYEQYF
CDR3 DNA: TGTGCCAGCAGCACGACGGACAAATCCTACGAGCAGTACTTC

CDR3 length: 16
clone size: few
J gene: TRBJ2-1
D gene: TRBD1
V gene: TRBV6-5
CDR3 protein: CASSSRTGGSYNEQFF
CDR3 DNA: TGTGCCAGCAGTTCCCGGACAGGAGGTTCCTACAATGAGCAGTTCTTC

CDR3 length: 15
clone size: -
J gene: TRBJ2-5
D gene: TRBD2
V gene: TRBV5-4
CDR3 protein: CASRPGGGDQETQYF
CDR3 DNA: TGTGCCAGCCGCCCGGGCGGGGGAGACCAAGAGACCCAGTACTTC

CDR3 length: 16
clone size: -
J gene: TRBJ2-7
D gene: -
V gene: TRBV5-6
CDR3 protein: CASSLALARGAYEQYF
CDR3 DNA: TGTGCCAGCAGCTTGGCCCTCGCCAGGGGGGCTTACGAGCAGTACTTC

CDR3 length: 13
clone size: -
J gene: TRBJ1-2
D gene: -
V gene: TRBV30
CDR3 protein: CAWTYRANYGYTF
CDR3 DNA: TGTGCCTGGACTTATCGAGCTAACTATGGCTACACCTTC

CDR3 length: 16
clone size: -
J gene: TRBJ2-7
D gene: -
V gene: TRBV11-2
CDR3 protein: CASSLDLRRGTWEQYF
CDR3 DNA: TGTGCCAGCAGCTTAGATCTGAGAAGGGGTACTTGGGAGCAGTACTTC

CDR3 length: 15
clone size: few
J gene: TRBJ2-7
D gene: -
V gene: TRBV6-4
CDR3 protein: CASSEPQGGWYEQYF
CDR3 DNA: TGTGCCAGCAGTGAACCACAGGGAGGGTGGTACGAGCAGTACTTC

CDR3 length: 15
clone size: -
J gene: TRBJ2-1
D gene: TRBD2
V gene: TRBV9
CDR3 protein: CASSVGGLAGPEQFF
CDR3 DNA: TGTGCCAGCAGCGTAGGGGGACTAGCGGGCCCCGAGCAGTTCTTC

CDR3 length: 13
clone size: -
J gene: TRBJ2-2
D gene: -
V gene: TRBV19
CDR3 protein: CASSRRETGELFF
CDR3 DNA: TGTGCCAGTAGCCGCCGAGAGACCGGGGAGCTGTTTTTT

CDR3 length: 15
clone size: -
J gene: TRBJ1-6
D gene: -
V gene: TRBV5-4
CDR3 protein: CASSLAGAYNSPLHF
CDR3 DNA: TGTGCCAGCAGCTTGGCGGGGGCCTATAATTCACCCCTCCACTTT

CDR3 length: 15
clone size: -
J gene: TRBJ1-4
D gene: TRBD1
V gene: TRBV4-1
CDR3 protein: CASSLTGGSGEKLFF
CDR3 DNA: TGCGCCAGCAGCCTAACAGGGGGGAGCGGTGAAAAACTGTTTTTT

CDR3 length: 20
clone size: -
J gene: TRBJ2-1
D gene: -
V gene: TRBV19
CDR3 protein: CASSIGRGGRRTSPLDEQFF
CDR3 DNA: TGTGCCAGTAGTATAGGGAGAGGGGGCAGGAGAACTAGCCCCTTGGATGAGCAGTTCTTC

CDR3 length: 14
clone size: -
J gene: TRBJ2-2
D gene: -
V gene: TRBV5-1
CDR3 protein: CASTGFGNTGELFF
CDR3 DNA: TGCGCCAGTACAGGGTTCGGGAACACCGGGGAGCTGTTTTTT

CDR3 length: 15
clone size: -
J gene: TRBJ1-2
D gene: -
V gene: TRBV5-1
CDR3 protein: CASSEGLRSNYGYTF
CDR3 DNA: TGCGCCAGCAGCGAGGGACTCCGGAGTAACTATGGCTACACCTTC

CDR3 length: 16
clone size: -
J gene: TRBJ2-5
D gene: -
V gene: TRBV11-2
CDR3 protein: CASSLGGLPSGETQYF
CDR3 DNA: TGTGCCAGCAGCTTAGGGGGACTCCCGTCAGGAGAGACCCAGTACTTC

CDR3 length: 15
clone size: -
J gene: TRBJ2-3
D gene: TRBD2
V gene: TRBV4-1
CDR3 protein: CASSKLLAGGDTQYF
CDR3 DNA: TGCGCCAGCAGCAAACTACTAGCGGGGGGAGATACGCAGTATTTT

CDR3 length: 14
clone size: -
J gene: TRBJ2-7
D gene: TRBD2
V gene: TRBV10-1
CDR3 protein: CASSDGLAVYEQYF
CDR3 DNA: TGCGCCAGCAGTGATGGACTAGCGGTATACGAGCAGTACTTC

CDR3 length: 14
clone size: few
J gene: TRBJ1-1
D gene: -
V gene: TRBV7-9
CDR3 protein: CASSWGGSNTEAFF
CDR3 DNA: TGTGCCAGCAGCTGGGGGGGATCGAACACTGAAGCTTTCTTT

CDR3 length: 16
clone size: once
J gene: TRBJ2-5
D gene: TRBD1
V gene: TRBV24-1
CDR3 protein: CATSDLTGGYEETQYF
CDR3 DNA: TGTGCCACCAGTGATTTGACAGGGGGCTACGAAGAGACCCAGTACTTC

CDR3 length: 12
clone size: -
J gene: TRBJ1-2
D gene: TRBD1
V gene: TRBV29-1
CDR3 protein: CSVGQGDYGYTF
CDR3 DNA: TGCAGCGTTGGGCAGGGGGACTATGGCTACACCTTC

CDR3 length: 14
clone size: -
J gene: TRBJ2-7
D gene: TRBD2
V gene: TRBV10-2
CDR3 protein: CATRLADYRGEQYF
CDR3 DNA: TGCGCCACCAGACTAGCGGACTATCGGGGCGAGCAGTACTTC

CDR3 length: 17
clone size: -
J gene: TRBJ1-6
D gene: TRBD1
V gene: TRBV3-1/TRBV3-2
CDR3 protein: CASSQAHPGQRNSPLHF
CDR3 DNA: TGTGCCAGCAGCCAAGCGCACCCGGGACAGCGAAATTCACCCCTCCACTTT

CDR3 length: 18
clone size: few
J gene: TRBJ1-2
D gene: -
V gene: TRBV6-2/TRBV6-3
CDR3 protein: CASSYPPRRPARFGGYTF
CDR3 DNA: TGTGCCAGCAGTTACCCACCCCGGAGACCGGCGCGCTTCGGGGGCTACACCTTC

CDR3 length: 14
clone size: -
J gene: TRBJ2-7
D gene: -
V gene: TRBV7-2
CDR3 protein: CASSLDGGLYEQYF
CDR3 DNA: TGTGCCAGCAGCTTAGACGGGGGGCTCTACGAGCAGTACTTC

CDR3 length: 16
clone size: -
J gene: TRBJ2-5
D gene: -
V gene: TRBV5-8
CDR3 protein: CASSLGTGGLGETQYF
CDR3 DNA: TGTGCCAGCAGCTTGGGGACCGGGGGGCTTGGCGAGACCCAGTACTTC

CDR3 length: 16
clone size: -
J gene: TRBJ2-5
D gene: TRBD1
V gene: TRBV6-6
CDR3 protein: CASRPHGQGEGETQYF
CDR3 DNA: TGTGCCAGCAGACCCCACGGCCAGGGGGAAGGAGAGACCCAGTACTTC

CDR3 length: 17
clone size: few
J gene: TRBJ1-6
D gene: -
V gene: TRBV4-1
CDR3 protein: CASSFIGEGRTHSPLHF
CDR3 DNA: TGCGCCAGCAGTTTTATCGGGGAAGGACGAACCCACTCACCCCTCCACTTT

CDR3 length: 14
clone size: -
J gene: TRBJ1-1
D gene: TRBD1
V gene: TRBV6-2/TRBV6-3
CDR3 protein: CASSLDRGRTEAFF
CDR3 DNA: TGTGCCAGCAGTTTGGACAGGGGGCGCACTGAAGCTTTCTTT

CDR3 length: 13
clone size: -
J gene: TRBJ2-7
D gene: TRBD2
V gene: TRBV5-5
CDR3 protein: CASSFTSGEAQYF
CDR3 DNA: TGTGCCAGCAGCTTTACTAGCGGGGAGGCTCAGTACTTC

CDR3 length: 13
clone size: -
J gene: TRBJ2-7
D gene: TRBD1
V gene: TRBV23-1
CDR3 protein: CASSPRDRGEQYF
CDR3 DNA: TGCGCCAGCAGCCCCAGGGACAGGGGCGAGCAGTACTTC

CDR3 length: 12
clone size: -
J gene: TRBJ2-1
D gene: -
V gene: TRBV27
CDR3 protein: CASRTSFGEQFF
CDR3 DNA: TGTGCCAGCAGGACTAGTTTTGGTGAGCAGTTCTTC

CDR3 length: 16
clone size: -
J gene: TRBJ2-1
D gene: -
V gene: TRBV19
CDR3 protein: CASSIVGQGPRNEQFF
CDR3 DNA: TGTGCCAGTAGTATAGTAGGGCAGGGGCCCCGTAATGAGCAGTTCTTC

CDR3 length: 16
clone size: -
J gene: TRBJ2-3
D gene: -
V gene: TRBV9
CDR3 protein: CASSVHLSGSADTQYF
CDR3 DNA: TGTGCCAGCAGCGTACATCTAAGTGGGAGCGCAGATACGCAGTATTTT

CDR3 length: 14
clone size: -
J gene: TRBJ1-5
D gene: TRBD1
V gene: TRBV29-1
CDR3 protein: CSVTTGGGNQPQHF
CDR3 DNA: TGCAGCGTAACGACAGGGGGAGGCAATCAGCCCCAGCATTTT

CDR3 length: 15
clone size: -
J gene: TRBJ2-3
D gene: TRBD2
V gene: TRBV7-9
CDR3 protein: CASSFNSGASDTQYF
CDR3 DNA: TGTGCCAGCAGCTTCAATAGCGGGGCGTCAGATACGCAGTATTTT

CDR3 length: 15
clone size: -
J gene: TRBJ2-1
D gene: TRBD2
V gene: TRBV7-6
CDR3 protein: CASSKTSGSNNEQFF
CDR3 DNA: TGTGCCAGCAGTAAAACTAGCGGGAGCAACAATGAGCAGTTCTTC